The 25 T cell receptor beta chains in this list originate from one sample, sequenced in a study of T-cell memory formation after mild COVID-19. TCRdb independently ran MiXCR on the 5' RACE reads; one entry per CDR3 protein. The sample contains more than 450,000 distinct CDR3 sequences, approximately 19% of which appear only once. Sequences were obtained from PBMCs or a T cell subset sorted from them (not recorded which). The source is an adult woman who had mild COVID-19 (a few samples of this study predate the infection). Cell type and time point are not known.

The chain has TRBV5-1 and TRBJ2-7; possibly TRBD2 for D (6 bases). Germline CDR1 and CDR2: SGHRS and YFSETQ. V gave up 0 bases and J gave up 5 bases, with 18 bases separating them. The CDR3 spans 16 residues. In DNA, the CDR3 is TGCGCCAGCAGCTTGGCTAGTGGAAGGGACTTCGACGAGCAGTACTTC. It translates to CASSLASGRDFDEQYF.

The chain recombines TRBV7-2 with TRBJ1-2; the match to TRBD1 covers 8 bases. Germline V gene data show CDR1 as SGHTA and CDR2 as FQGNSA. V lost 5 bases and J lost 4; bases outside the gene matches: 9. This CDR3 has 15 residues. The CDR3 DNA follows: TGTGCCAGCAGCCCATACAGGGGGTTTGGCTATGGCTACACCTTC. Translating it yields CASSPYRGFGYGYTF. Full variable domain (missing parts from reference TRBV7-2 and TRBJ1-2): GAGVSQSPSNKVTEKGKDVELRCDPISGHTALYWYRQSLGQGLEFLIYFQGNSAPDKSGLPSDRFSAERTGGSVSTLTIQRTQQEDSAVYLCASSPYRGFGYGYTFGSGTRLTVV.

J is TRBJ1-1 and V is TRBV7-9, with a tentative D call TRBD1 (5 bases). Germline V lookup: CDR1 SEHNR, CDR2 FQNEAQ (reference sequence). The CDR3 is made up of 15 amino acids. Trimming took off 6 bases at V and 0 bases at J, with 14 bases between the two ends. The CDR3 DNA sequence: TGTGCCAGCAGGCCCATGGGGCGAGTGAACACTGAAGCTTTCTTT. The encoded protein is CASRPMGRVNTEAFF.

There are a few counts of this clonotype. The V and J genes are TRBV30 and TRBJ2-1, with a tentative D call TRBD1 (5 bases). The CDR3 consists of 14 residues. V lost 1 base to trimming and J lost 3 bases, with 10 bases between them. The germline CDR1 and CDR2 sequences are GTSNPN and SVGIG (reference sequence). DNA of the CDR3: TGTGCCTGGAGTGGTGTAAGGGGCTACAATGAGCAGTTCTTC. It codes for CAWSGVRGYNEQFF.

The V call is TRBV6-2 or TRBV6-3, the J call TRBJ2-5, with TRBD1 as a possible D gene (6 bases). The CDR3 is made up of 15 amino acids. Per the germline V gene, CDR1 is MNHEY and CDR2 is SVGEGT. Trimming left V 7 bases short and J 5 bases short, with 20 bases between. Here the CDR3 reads CASTIQGPGIETQYF. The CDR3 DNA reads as TGTGCCAGCACCATACAGGGACCGGGAATCGAGACCCAGTACTTC.

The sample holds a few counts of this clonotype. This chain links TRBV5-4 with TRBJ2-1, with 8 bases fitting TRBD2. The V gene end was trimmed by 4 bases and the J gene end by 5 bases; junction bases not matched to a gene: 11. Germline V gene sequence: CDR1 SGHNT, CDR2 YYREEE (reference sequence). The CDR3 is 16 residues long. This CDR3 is CASSPQQRGSDNEQFF. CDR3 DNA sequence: TGTGCCAGCAGCCCCCAGCAGCGGGGGAGCGACAATGAGCAGTTCTTC.

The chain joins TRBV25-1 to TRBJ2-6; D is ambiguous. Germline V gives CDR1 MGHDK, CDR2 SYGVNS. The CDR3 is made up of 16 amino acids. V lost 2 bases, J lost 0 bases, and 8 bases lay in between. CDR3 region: CASSEPTDSGANVLTF. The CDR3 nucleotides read TGTGCCAGCAGTGAACCTACAGACTCTGGGGCCAACGTCCTGACTTTC.

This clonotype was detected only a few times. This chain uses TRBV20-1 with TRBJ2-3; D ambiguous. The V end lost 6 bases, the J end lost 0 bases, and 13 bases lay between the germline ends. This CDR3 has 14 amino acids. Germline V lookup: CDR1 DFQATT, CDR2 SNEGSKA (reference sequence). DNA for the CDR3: TGCAGTGCCCGACTGGCGACTAGCACAGATACGCAGTATTTT. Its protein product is CSARLATSTDTQYF.

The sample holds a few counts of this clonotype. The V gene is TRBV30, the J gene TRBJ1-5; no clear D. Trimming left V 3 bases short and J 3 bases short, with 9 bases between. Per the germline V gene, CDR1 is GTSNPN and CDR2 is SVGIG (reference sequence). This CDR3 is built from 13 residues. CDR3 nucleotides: TGTGCCTGGAGCCCAGGTCCCAATCAGCCCCAGCATTTT. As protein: CAWSPGPNQPQHF.

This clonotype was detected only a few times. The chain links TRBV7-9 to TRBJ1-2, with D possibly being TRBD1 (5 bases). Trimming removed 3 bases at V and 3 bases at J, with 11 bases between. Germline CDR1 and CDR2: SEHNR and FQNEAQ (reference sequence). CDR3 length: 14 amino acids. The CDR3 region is CASSFLGEDYGYTF. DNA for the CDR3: TGTGCCAGCAGCTTTTTAGGGGAGGACTATGGCTACACCTTC.

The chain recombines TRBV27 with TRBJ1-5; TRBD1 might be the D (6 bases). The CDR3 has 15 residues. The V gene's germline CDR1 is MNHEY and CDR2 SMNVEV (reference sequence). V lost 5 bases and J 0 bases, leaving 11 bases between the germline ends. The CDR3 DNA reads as TGTGCCAGCAGTGTTATACAGGGTAGCAATCAGCCCCAGCATTTT. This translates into CASSVIQGSNQPQHF.

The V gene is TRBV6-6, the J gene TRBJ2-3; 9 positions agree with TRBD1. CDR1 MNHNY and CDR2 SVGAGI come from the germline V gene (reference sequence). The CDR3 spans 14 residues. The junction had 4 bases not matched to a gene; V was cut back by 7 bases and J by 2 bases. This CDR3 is CASTDRGNTDTQYF. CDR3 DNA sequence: TGTGCCAGCACTGACAGGGGGAACACAGATACGCAGTATTTT.

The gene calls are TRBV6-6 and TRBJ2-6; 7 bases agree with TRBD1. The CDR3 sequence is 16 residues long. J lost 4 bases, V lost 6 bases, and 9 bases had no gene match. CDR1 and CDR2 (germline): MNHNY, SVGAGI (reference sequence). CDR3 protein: CASRPPPGQGANVLTF. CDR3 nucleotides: TGTGCCAGCAGACCTCCTCCGGGACAGGGGGCCAACGTCCTGACTTTC.

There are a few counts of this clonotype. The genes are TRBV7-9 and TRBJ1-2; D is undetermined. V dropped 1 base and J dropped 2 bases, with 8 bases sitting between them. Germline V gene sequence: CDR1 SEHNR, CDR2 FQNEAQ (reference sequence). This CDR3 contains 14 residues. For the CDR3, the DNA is TGTGCCAGCAGCTTAGAGGTGTGGAACTATGGCTACACCTTC. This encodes CASSLEVWNYGYTF.

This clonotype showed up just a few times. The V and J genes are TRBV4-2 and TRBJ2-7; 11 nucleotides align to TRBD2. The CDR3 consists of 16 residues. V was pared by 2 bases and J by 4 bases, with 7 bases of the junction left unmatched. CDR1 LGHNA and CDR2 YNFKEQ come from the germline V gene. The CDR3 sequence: CASSQPLAGGPYEQYF. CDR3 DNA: TGTGCCAGCAGCCAACCGCTAGCGGGAGGACCGTACGAGCAGTACTTC.

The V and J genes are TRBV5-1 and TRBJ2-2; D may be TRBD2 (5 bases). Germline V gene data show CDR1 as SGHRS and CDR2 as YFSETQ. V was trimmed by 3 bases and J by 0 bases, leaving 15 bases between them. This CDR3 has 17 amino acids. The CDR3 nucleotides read TGCGCCAGCAGCTCGAACGGGGATAACGCGAACACCGGGGAGCTGTTTTTT. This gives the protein CASSSNGDNANTGELFF.

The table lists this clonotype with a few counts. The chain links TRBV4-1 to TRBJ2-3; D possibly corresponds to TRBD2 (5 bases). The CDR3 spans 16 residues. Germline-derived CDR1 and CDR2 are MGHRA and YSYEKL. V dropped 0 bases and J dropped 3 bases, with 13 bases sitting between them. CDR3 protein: CASSQDVGGYTDTQYF. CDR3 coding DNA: TGCGCCAGCAGCCAAGATGTCGGCGGGTATACAGATACGCAGTATTTT.

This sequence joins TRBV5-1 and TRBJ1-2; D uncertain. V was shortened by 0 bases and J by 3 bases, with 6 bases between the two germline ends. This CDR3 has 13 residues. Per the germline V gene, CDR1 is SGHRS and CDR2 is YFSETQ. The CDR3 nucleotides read TGCGCCAGCAGCTTGGCGACGCACTATGGCTACACCTTC. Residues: CASSLATHYGYTF.

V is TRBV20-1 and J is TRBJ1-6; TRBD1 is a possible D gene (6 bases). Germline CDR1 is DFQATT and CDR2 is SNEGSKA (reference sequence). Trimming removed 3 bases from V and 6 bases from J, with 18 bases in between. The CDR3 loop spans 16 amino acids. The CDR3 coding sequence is TGCAGTGCTAGTTTTTCCCAGGGGTCCCTTAATTCACCCCTCCACTTT. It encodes CSASFSQGSLNSPLHF.

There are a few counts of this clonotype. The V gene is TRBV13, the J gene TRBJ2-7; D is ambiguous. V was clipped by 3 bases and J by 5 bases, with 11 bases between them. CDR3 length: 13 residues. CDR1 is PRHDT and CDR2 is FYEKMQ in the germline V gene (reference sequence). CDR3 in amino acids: CASSFPSFDEQYF. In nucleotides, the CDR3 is TGTGCCAGCAGCTTTCCGAGTTTTGACGAGCAGTACTTC.

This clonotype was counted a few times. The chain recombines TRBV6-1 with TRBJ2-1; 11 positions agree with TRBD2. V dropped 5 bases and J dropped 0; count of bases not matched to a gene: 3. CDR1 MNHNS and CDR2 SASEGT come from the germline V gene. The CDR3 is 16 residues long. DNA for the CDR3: TGTGCCAGCAGTTGGGGACTAGCGGCCTCCTACAATGAGCAGTTCTTC. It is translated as CASSWGLAASYNEQFF.

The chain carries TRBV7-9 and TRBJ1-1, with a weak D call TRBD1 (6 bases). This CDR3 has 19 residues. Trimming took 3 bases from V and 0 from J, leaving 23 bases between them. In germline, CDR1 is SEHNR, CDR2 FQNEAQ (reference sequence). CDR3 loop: CASSFGFPGQYRMNTEAFF. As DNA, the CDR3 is TGTGCCAGCAGCTTTGGTTTTCCAGGACAGTATAGAATGAACACTGAAGCTTTCTTT.

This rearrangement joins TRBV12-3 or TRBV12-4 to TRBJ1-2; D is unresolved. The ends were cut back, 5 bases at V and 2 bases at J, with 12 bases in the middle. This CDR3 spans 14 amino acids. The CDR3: CASSTTDGNYGYTF. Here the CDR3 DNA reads TGTGCCAGCAGTACCACGGACGGGAACTATGGCTACACCTTC.

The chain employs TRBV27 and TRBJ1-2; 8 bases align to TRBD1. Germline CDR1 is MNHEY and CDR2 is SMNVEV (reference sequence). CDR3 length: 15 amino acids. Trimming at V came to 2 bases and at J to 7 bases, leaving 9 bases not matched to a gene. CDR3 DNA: TGTGCCAGCAGTTTAGCTAAAGGGGGACAGGCTGGCTACACCTTC. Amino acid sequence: CASSLAKGGQAGYTF.

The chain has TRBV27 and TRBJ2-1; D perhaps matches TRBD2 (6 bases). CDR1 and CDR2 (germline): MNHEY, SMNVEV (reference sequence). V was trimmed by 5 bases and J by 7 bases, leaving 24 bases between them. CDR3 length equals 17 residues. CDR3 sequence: CASSVGSSHLGGNEQFF. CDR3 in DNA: TGTGCCAGCAGTGTGGGATCGAGCCATCTTGGGGGGAATGAGCAGTTCTTC.